A single TCR beta chain is shown here with its context. This entry belongs to a study of technical replicates of blood from several donors. Trimming stripped 1 base from V and 0 bases from J, with 14 bases between. CDR3 length: 17 amino acids. The germline CDR1 and CDR2 sequences are MGHDK and SYGVNS. Sequencing used immunoSEQ multiplex PCR; TCRdb keeps in-frame clones, though not all of them. The sample lists 70,000 to 90,000 clones, approximately 92% seen once, with 0.25% in the top ten. The sample was T cells isolated from PBMCs. The TCR originated in a human donor in good health. The V gene is TRBV25-1, the J gene TRBJ2-3; D possibly corresponds to TRBD2 (6 bases). CDR3 sequence (DNA): TGTGCCAGCAGTGAATTAGCATTGGGGACTAGCACAGATACGCAGTATTTT. It is translated as CASSELALGTSTDTQYF.